One and the same sample provided the 32 T cell receptor beta chains below, sequenced in a study of blood T cell repertoires in COVID-19. The repertoire was sequenced with immunoSEQ multiplex PCR; TCRdb's copy has only in-frame clones and lacks some. The data contain 170,000 or so clones, 75% to 90% of them singletons. The specimen was peripheral blood. These receptors all stem from a woman in her thirties or forties with COVID-19, enrolled during active disease.

The J gene is TRBJ1-1, the V gene TRBV6-5; no definite D call. The CDR3 is 13 amino acids. Trimming removed 2 bases at V and 7 bases at J, with 11 bases between. Per the germline V gene, CDR1 is MNHEY and CDR2 is SVGAGI. The DNA for the CDR3 is TGTGCCAGCAGTTACCAGAGGCTTTATGAAGCTTTCTTT. Residues: CASSYQRLYEAFF.

This clone was detected only once. This rearrangement joins TRBV19 to TRBJ2-5, with 7 bases fitting TRBD2. CDR1 is LNHDA and CDR2 is SQIVND in the germline V gene (reference sequence). The CDR3 loop spans 14 amino acids. Trimming took 3 bases from V and 5 from J; bases not matched to a gene: 6. The CDR3 region has the DNA TGTGCCAGTAGTATCGGTAGGGGAGGGGAGACCCAGTACTTC. Encoded protein: CASSIGRGGETQYF.

J is TRBJ1-1 and V is TRBV29-1; D gene unclear. CDR1 and CDR2 (germline): SQVTM, ANQGSEA. V was clipped by 4 bases and J by 2 bases, with 8 bases between them. This CDR3 spans 12 amino acids. The DNA of the CDR3 is TGCAGCGTTGGTCATAGTAACACTGAAGCTTTCTTT. Protein product: CSVGHSNTEAFF.

The chain links TRBV11-3 to TRBJ2-7; a weak D match, TRBD2 (6 bases). The CDR3 has 14 amino acids. CDR1 and CDR2 from the germline V gene are SGHNT and YENEEA. V lost 4 bases and J lost 0, with 10 bases in between. As DNA, the CDR3 is TGTGCCAGCAGCTACCGGGACTCCTCCTACGAGCAGTACTTC. It codes for CASSYRDSSYEQYF.

V gene TRBV7-3 combines with J gene TRBJ2-6, with D unresolved. V was cut by 2 bases and J by 2 bases, with 19 bases left in between. The CDR3 covers 19 residues. Looked up from germline, CDR1 is SGHTA and CDR2 is FQGTGA. This chain's CDR3 is CASSLVAIPDRAGANVLTF. The CDR3 DNA follows: TGTGCCAGCAGCTTAGTTGCAATTCCTGACCGGGCTGGGGCCAACGTCCTGACTTTC.

The chain links TRBV7-6 to TRBJ1-2; no definite D call. Trimming took 8 bases from V and 1 from J, leaving 5 bases between them. The CDR3 totals 11 residues. The germline V gene encodes CDR1 SGHVS and CDR2 FNYEAQ. The CDR3 is CASQDNYGYTF. The DNA of the CDR3 is TGTGCCAGCCAGGATAACTATGGCTACACCTTC.

The chain couples TRBV9 to TRBJ1-1; TRBD1 matches 7 bases. Germline V gene data show CDR1 as SGDLS and CDR2 as YYNGEE. The CDR3 has 14 residues. Losses at the gene ends were 6 bases for V and 2 bases for J; bases not matched to a gene: 7. In DNA form, the CDR3 reads TGTGCCAGCAAACTCACAGGGGTAAACACTGAAGCTTTCTTT. It codes for CASKLTGVNTEAFF.

This sequence joins TRBV27 and TRBJ1-2; a weak D match, TRBD1 (6 bases). Trimming stripped 6 bases from V and 8 bases from J, with 19 bases between. The germline V gene encodes CDR1 MNHEY and CDR2 SMNVEV (reference sequence). This CDR3 contains 14 residues. The DNA for the CDR3 is TGTGCCAGCAGCCCAGTAGGGGGTCCGGGCGGCTACACCTTC. It encodes CASSPVGGPGGYTF.

The gene calls are TRBV6-1 and TRBJ2-1; 10 positions match TRBD2. The germline gives CDR1 MNHNS, CDR2 SASEGT. The trim removed 0 bases at V and 8 bases at J, leaving 7 bases unmatched. The CDR3 sequence is 16 residues long. The CDR3 is CASSEARLAGVYEQFF. In nucleotides, the CDR3 is TGTGCCAGCAGTGAAGCGAGGCTAGCGGGAGTTTATGAGCAGTTCTTC.

This clone occurred a few times. J is TRBJ2-1 and V is TRBV27; D possibly corresponds to TRBD1 (6 bases). This CDR3 region has 14 residues. V dropped 3 bases and J dropped 6 bases, with 12 bases sitting between them. Germline CDR1 reads MNHEY; CDR2 reads SMNVEV (reference sequence). The CDR3 coding sequence is TGTGCCAGCAGTTTGCTAGACAGGTTCAATGAGCAGTTCTTC. This encodes CASSLLDRFNEQFF.

The chain uses TRBV28 and TRBJ1-2; the D gene is possibly TRBD1 (5 bases). Trimming took 10 bases from V and 8 from J, leaving 14 bases between them. The length of the CDR3 is 11 residues. The germline gives CDR1 MDHEN, CDR2 SYDVKM. The CDR3 reads CANRGRRGYTF. The CDR3 DNA is TGTGCCAACCGGGGGAGGAGAGGCTACACCTTC.

The chain links TRBV5-4 to TRBJ2-5; possibly TRBD2 for D (6 bases). Trimming pared 4 bases from V and 3 bases from J, leaving 16 bases between. The length of the CDR3 is 15 residues. The germline CDR1 and CDR2 sequences are SGHNT and YYREEE (reference sequence). CDR3 amino acids: CASSGKSPGEETQYF. The CDR3 DNA sequence: TGTGCCAGCAGCGGCAAATCCCCGGGAGAAGAGACCCAGTACTTC.

The chain has TRBV5-5 and TRBJ2-1; unclear D gene. Germline V lookup: CDR1 SGHKS, CDR2 YYEKEE (reference sequence). The CDR3 is made up of 12 amino acids. Trimming left V 0 bases short and J 9 bases short, with 7 bases between. CDR3 amino acids: CASSLGLGEQFF. In nucleotides, the CDR3 is TGTGCCAGCAGCTTGGGCCTCGGTGAGCAGTTCTTC.

This clone was counted once. V and J are TRBV19 and TRBJ1-5, with D maybe TRBD1 (5 bases). The CDR3 length is 16 residues. The ends were cut back, 3 bases at V and 4 bases at J, with 16 bases in the middle. Looked up from germline, CDR1 is LNHDA and CDR2 is SQIVND (reference sequence). The CDR3 here is CASSIPLDTLNQPQHF. The DNA for the CDR3 is TGTGCCAGTAGTATCCCTTTGGACACGCTTAATCAGCCCCAGCATTTT.

This rearrangement joins TRBV19 to TRBJ1-1, with D perhaps TRBD1 (5 bases). The ends were cut back, 10 bases at V and 4 bases at J, with 16 bases in the middle. From germline, CDR1 is LNHDA and CDR2 SQIVND (reference sequence). This CDR3 region has 13 residues. The CDR3 protein is CATSFDGGTEAFF. The CDR3 nucleotides read TGTGCCACCTCGTTCGACGGGGGCACTGAAGCTTTCTTT. Complete variable domain (other parts from reference TRBV19 and TRBJ1-1): DGGITQSPKYLFRKEGQNVTLSCEQNLNHDAMYWYRQDPGQGLRLIYYSQIVNDFQKGDIAEGYSVSREKKESFPLTVTSAQKNPTAFYLCATSFDGGTEAFFGQGTRLTVV.

This clone showed up just a few times. The chain couples TRBV5-1 to TRBJ1-3, with a weak D call TRBD1 (5 bases). V was pared by 3 bases and J by 2 bases, with 12 bases between. Germline CDR1 is SGHRS and CDR2 is YFSETQ. CDR3 length equals 15 residues. The CDR3 DNA follows: TGCGCCAGCAGCTCGGACAAATTGGCTGGAAACACCATATATTTT. This codes for CASSSDKLAGNTIYF.

This clone is a singleton in its sample. The V and J genes are TRBV24-1 and TRBJ1-2; 9 positions agree with TRBD1. CDR1 KGHDR and CDR2 SFDVKD come from the germline V gene. This CDR3 comprises 14 residues. With V trimmed by 3 bases and J by 5 bases, 3 bases remained unmatched. In nucleotides, the CDR3 is TGTGCCACCAGTGATCCCGGGACAGGGTATGGCTACACCTTC. Translating it yields CATSDPGTGYGYTF.

The genes are TRBV29-1 and TRBJ1-1; possible D gene TRBD1, 5 bases. The CDR3 is 14 amino acids. The germline gives CDR1 SQVTM, CDR2 ANQGSEA. Trimming shortened V by 5 bases and J by 4 bases, and 17 bases separated the two germline ends. CDR3 sequence reads: CSVIPNRGGTEAFF. CDR3 sequence (DNA): TGCAGCGTTATCCCCAATCGCGGGGGCACTGAAGCTTTCTTT.

This chain links TRBV27 with TRBJ2-1; 11 bases fit TRBD1. Germline lookup yields CDR1 MNHEY and CDR2 SMNVEV (reference sequence). The CDR3 has 14 amino acids. J gave up 7 bases and V 2 bases, and 1 base lay outside the gene matches. In DNA form, the CDR3 reads TGTGCCAGCAGTTTAGGACAGGGGGCTAATGAGCAGTTCTTC. Translated: CASSLGQGANEQFF.

The chain has TRBV28 and TRBJ1-2; 8 nucleotides line up with TRBD1. Germline CDR1 is MDHEN and CDR2 is SYDVKM. V lost 7 bases to trimming and J lost 0 bases; unmatched junction nucleotides: 13. The CDR3 loop spans 17 amino acids. In nucleotides, the CDR3 is TGTGCCAGCAAATATGGCGGGACAGGATATTCTAACTATGGCTACACCTTC. Its protein product is CASKYGGTGYSNYGYTF.

The CDR3 region is CSVEDRSSTDTQYF. The CDR3, as DNA: TGCAGCGTTGAAGATCGAAGCTCCACAGATACGCAGTATTTT. This sequence joins TRBV29-1 and TRBJ2-3; D is unclear. The germline V gene has CDR1 SQVTM and CDR2 ANQGSEA. V lost 0 bases and J 2 bases, leaving 9 bases between the germline ends. The CDR3 has 14 amino acids.

This sequence joins TRBV6-4 and TRBJ2-3, with D tentatively TRBD1 (5 bases). Germline V gene lookup returns CDR1 MRHNA and CDR2 SNTAGT. The CDR3 extends over 15 amino acids. Trimming pared 0 bases from V and 6 bases from J, leaving 13 bases between. This CDR3 is CASSDSDSFVDTQYF. CDR3 DNA: TGTGCCAGCAGTGACTCCGACAGCTTCGTGGATACGCAGTATTTT.

The CDR3 loop reads CASSQSRGLAEAFF. DNA for the CDR3: TGTGCCAGCAGCCAGTCGAGGGGGCTCGCTGAAGCTTTCTTT. V is TRBV3-1 (or the pseudogene TRBV3-2) and J is TRBJ1-1, with 7 bases that match TRBD1. V shed 3 bases and J 6 bases; nucleotides not matched to a gene: 7. CDR1 and CDR2 (germline): LGHDT, YNNKEL (reference sequence). This CDR3 region has 14 residues.

The rearrangement links TRBV9 to TRBJ2-6; D may be TRBD1 (6 bases). The V gene's germline CDR1 is SGDLS and CDR2 YYNGEE. Trimming cost V 6 bases and J 0 bases, with 19 bases left between them. The CDR3 has 18 residues. The CDR3 nucleotides are TGTGCCAGCACTCTTCCGGACAGCCTCAGCTCTGGGGCCAACGTCCTGACTTTC. This codes for CASTLPDSLSSGANVLTF. Complete variable domain (other parts from reference TRBV9 and TRBJ2-6): DSGVTQTPKHLITATGQRVTLRCSPRSGDLSVYWYQQSLDQGLQFLIQYYNGEERAKGNILERFSAQQFPDLHSELNLSSLELGDSALYFCASTLPDSLSSGANVLTFGAGSRLTVL.

The V call is TRBV3-1 (or the pseudogene TRBV3-2), the J call TRBJ2-1; D unresolved. V gave up 1 base and J gave up 7 bases, with 11 bases separating them. The CDR3 loop spans 14 amino acids. The germline V gene has CDR1 LGHDT and CDR2 YNNKEL (reference sequence). CDR3 DNA sequence: TGTGCCAGCAGCCAAGGATCCAGTATAAATGAGCAGTTCTTC. The encoded protein is CASSQGSSINEQFF.

V gene TRBV18 combines with J gene TRBJ2-7, with D unresolved. The ends were cut back, 4 bases at V and 6 bases at J, with 16 bases in the middle. The germline V gene has CDR1 KGHSH and CDR2 LQKENI. CDR3 length equals 14 residues. CDR3 amino acids: CASSQGDAAREQYF. The CDR3 DNA reads TGTGCCAGCTCACAAGGAGATGCAGCGCGCGAGCAGTACTTC.

The chain links TRBV11-2 to TRBJ2-3, with TRBD2 matching over 10 bases. This CDR3 spans 14 amino acids. V lost 6 bases, J lost 2 bases, and 2 bases stayed unmatched. Germline values: CDR1 SGHAT, CDR2 FQNNGV. This CDR3 reads CASRTSGTTDTQYF. CDR3 bases: TGTGCCAGCAGAACTAGCGGGACCACAGATACGCAGTATTTT. Full variable domain (rest looked up from reference TRBV11-2 and TRBJ2-3): EAGVAQSPRYKIIEKRQSVAFWCNPISGHATLYWYQQILGQGPKLLIQFQNNGVVDDSQLPKDRFSAERLKGVDSTLKIQPAKLEDSAVYLCASRTSGTTDTQYFGPGTRLTVL.

The chain recombines TRBV11-3 with TRBJ2-1; tentative D call: TRBD2 (5 bases). The V and J ends lost 5 bases and 6 bases respectively, with 17 bases between them. This CDR3 contains 15 residues. Germline V gene data show CDR1 as SGHNT and CDR2 as YENEEA. CDR3 coding DNA: TGTGCCAGCAGCCCGGACTCCCCGGGGTTCAATGAGCAGTTCTTC. Protein: CASSPDSPGFNEQFF.

Here the CDR3 reads CASSSTGEWSGYTF. DNA for the CDR3: TGTGCCAGCAGCTCGACGGGGGAATGGAGTGGCTACACCTTC. V gene TRBV7-8 combines with J gene TRBJ1-2, with a tentative D call TRBD1 (5 bases). This CDR3 is 14 amino acids long. V was shortened by 4 bases and J by 7 bases, with 16 bases between the two germline ends. Per germline, CDR1 SGHVS and CDR2 FQNEAQ. Based on the CDR3 plus reference TRBV7-8 and TRBJ1-2, the full variable domain is GAGVSQSPRYKVAKRGQDVALRCDPISGHVSLFWYQQALGQGPEFLTYFQNEAQLDKSGLPSDRFFAERPEGSVSTLKIQRTQQEDSAVYLCASSSTGEWSGYTFGSGTRLTVV.

The chain is built from TRBV6-5 and TRBJ2-2; 9 bases map to TRBD1. Germline V gene lookup returns CDR1 MNHEY and CDR2 SVGAGI. This CDR3 is 14 amino acids long. V dropped 4 bases and J dropped 5; count of bases not matched to a gene: 2. Here the CDR3 reads CASSWTGDTGELFF. CDR3 bases: TGTGCCAGCAGTTGGACAGGGGATACCGGGGAGCTGTTTTTT.

J is TRBJ2-7 and V is TRBV7-3, with 13 bases matching TRBD2. The CDR3 totals 22 residues. Germline lookup yields CDR1 SGHTA and CDR2 FQGTGA. After removal of 4 bases from V and 0 bases from J, the junction contained 21 bases not matched to a gene. The CDR3 DNA sequence: TGTGCCAGCAGCTCTACGAGATTAACAGGGGGCAGGACTAGCGGGAGCTCCTACGAGCAGTACTTC. Encoded protein: CASSSTRLTGGRTSGSSYEQYF.

V usage is TRBV3-1 (or the pseudogene TRBV3-2) and J usage is TRBJ1-5; D not resolved. This CDR3 spans 13 amino acids. Between the trimmed V and J ends, which lost 6 bases and 3 bases, there was a span of 9 bases. Germline V gene data show CDR1 as LGHDT and CDR2 as YNNKEL (reference sequence). This CDR3 reads CASRSQDNQPQHF. The DNA for the CDR3 is TGTGCCAGCAGGTCTCAGGACAATCAGCCCCAGCATTTT.